These 21 T cell receptor beta chains originate from one sample sequenced in a study of blood T cell repertoires in COVID-19. The data were produced by immunoSEQ multiplex PCR, yet TCRdb's version contains in-frame clones alone and is incomplete. This sample carries roughly 210,000 clones, around 80% of them seen once, and the ten largest clones take 10%. The sample consisted of peripheral blood. These receptor sequences come from a woman of 80 years or more with COVID-19, enrolled during active disease.

This rearrangement joins TRBV27 to TRBJ2-1, with 16 bases fitting TRBD2. The CDR3 sequence is 18 residues long. Germline V gene sequence: CDR1 MNHEY, CDR2 SMNVEV (reference sequence). Trimming took 7 bases from V and 0 from J; bases not matched to a gene: 6. For the CDR3, the DNA is TGTGCCAGCAAGGGACTAGCGGGGGGGCTTAGCTCCTACAATGAGCAGTTCTTC. It translates to CASKGLAGGLSSYNEQFF.

The chain carries TRBV19 and TRBJ2-3; 10 nucleotides line up with TRBD2. J lost 0 bases, V lost 6 bases, and 6 bases had no gene match. CDR3 size: 16 residues. From germline, CDR1 is LNHDA and CDR2 SQIVND (reference sequence). CDR3: CASRASGGLSTDTQYF. In DNA, the CDR3 is TGTGCCAGTAGGGCTAGCGGGGGCCTTAGCACAGATACGCAGTATTTT.

This chain uses TRBV19 with TRBJ1-2, with 7 bases fitting TRBD1. Unmatched junction bases numbered 5, after V lost 4 bases and J lost 0 bases. The germline V gene has CDR1 LNHDA and CDR2 SQIVND (reference sequence). The CDR3 consists of 15 residues. This CDR3 is CASSNRDRANYGYTF. In DNA form, the CDR3 reads TGTGCCAGTAGTAACCGGGACAGAGCTAACTATGGCTACACCTTC.

The chain couples TRBV5-4 to TRBJ2-1; TRBD1 matches 9 bases. With V trimmed by 3 bases and J by 6 bases, 7 bases remained unmatched. Germline V gene lookup returns CDR1 SGHNT and CDR2 YYREEE (reference sequence). The CDR3 is 15 amino acids. As DNA, the CDR3 is TGTGCCAGCAGCTGGGGACAGGGCCCGTTCAATGAGCAGTTCTTC. It specifies CASSWGQGPFNEQFF.

At least ten counts were recorded for this clone. V gene TRBV5-6 combines with J gene TRBJ2-1; D not certain. The CDR3 is 13 amino acids. Trimming cost V 1 base and J 10 bases, with 12 bases left between them. In germline, CDR1 is SGHDT, CDR2 YYEEEE. The CDR3 nucleotides are TGTGCCAGCAGCTTGTTTAGGAGTGGGGAGCAGTTCTTC. Its translation: CASSLFRSGEQFF.

The chain links TRBV5-4 to TRBJ2-5; D is perhaps TRBD1 (5 bases). V was cut by 0 bases and J by 5 bases, with 11 bases left in between. In germline, CDR1 is SGHNT, CDR2 YYREEE (reference sequence). The CDR3 runs 14 residues. The CDR3 sequence is CASSLARKGETQYF. The CDR3 region has the DNA TGTGCCAGCAGCTTGGCCCGGAAGGGGGAGACCCAGTACTTC.

V is TRBV6-5 and J is TRBJ2-1; possible D gene TRBD2, 5 bases. Germline V lookup: CDR1 MNHEY, CDR2 SVGAGI. V was shortened by 8 bases and J by 4 bases, with 9 bases between the two germline ends. The CDR3 length is 12 residues. The CDR3 DNA reads as TGTGCCAGCCGGGGTAATTACAATGAGCAGTTCTTC. Translation gives CASRGNYNEQFF.

This clone has only a few counts. The chain has TRBV4-2 and TRBJ2-7; 12 nucleotides match TRBD2. CDR1 LGHNA and CDR2 YNFKEQ come from the germline V gene. V lost 0 bases and J lost 6; bases outside the gene matches: 9. The CDR3 totals 17 residues. CDR3 in amino acids: CASSQELAGGPRSEQYF. CDR3 nucleotides: TGTGCCAGCAGCCAAGAGCTAGCGGGGGGGCCAAGAAGCGAGCAGTACTTC.

The V call is TRBV5-6, the J call TRBJ1-1, with 10 bases that match TRBD1. The CDR3 consists of 16 residues. V lost 0 bases to trimming and J lost 4 bases; unmatched junction nucleotides: 6. Germline CDR1 SGHDT, CDR2 YYEEEE. DNA for the CDR3: TGTGCCAGCAGCTTGGGACAGGGGGCGGTAGGCACTGAAGCTTTCTTT. Translated, it gives CASSLGQGAVGTEAFF. Together with reference TRBV5-6 and TRBJ1-1, the CDR3 gives the full variable domain: DAGVTQSPTHLIKTRGQQVTLRCSPKSGHDTVSWYQQALGQGPQFIFQYYEEEERQRGNFPDRFSGHQFPNYSSELNVNALLLGDSALYLCASSLGQGAVGTEAFFGQGTRLTVV.

The V and J genes are TRBV9 and TRBJ2-1; weak D call: TRBD2 (6 bases). Germline V gene data show CDR1 as SGDLS and CDR2 as YYNGEE. The CDR3 length is 16 residues. Trimming pared 0 bases from V and 2 bases from J, leaving 12 bases between. The CDR3 protein is CASSVEEGTPYNEQFF. The CDR3 nucleotides are TGTGCCAGCAGCGTAGAAGAGGGGACTCCCTACAATGAGCAGTTCTTC. The whole variable domain, filled in from reference TRBV9 and TRBJ2-1, reads DSGVTQTPKHLITATGQRVTLRCSPRSGDLSVYWYQQSLDQGLQFLIQYYNGEERAKGNILERFSAQQFPDLHSELNLSSLELGDSALYFCASSVEEGTPYNEQFFGPGTRLTVL.

The chain employs TRBV7-2 and TRBJ2-5, with D hard to call. V dropped 2 bases and J dropped 2 bases, with 6 bases sitting between them. The length of the CDR3 is 13 residues. The germline CDR1 and CDR2 sequences are SGHTA and FQGNSA. CDR3 sequence: CASSLPPQETQYF. The CDR3 bases are TGTGCCAGCAGCTTACCCCCGCAAGAGACCCAGTACTTC. Based on the CDR3 plus reference TRBV7-2 and TRBJ2-5, the full variable domain is GAGVSQSPSNKVTEKGKDVELRCDPISGHTALYWYRQSLGQGLEFLIYFQGNSAPDKSGLPSDRFSAERTGGSVSTLTIQRTQQEDSAVYLCASSLPPQETQYFGPGTRLLVL.

This clone has only a few counts. The J gene is TRBJ1-1, the V gene TRBV20-1; TRBD1 is a possible D gene (5 bases). There are 13 residues in the CDR3. Trimming cost V 3 bases and J 1 base, with 9 bases left between them. The germline gives CDR1 DFQATT, CDR2 SNEGSKA (reference sequence). For the CDR3, the DNA is TGCAGTGCTAGTAGACAGCCGAACACTGAAGCTTTCTTT. It translates to CSASRQPNTEAFF.

This chain uses TRBV27 with TRBJ2-3; D is unresolved. CDR1 and CDR2 from the germline V gene are MNHEY and SMNVEV (reference sequence). The CDR3 loop spans 14 amino acids. Trimming left V 0 bases short and J 0 bases short, with 4 bases between. DNA of the CDR3: TGTGCCAGCAGTTTATCCCAAAGCACAGATACGCAGTATTTT. Encoded protein: CASSLSQSTDTQYF.

The V and J genes are TRBV5-1 and TRBJ1-6, with 7 bases fitting TRBD1. Germline CDR1 reads SGHRS; CDR2 reads YFSETQ. The CDR3 consists of 15 residues. V was pared by 2 bases and J by 5 bases, with 4 bases of the junction left unmatched. CDR3 nucleotide sequence: TGCGCCAGCAGCTTACTCGGACAGGATAATTCACCCCTCCACTTT. This translates into CASSLLGQDNSPLHF.

Written as DNA, the CDR3 is TGTGCCAGTAGTACCAAGCAGGGGGCGAACTATGGCTACACCTTC. Amino acid sequence: CASSTKQGANYGYTF. The chain employs TRBV19 and TRBJ1-2; TRBD1 matches 8 bases. Per the germline V gene, CDR1 is LNHDA and CDR2 is SQIVND (reference sequence). This CDR3 has 15 amino acids. With V trimmed by 4 bases and J by 2 bases, 6 bases remained unmatched.

There are a few counts of this clone. The chain uses TRBV30 and TRBJ2-7, with 8 bases aligning to TRBD2. Germline loops: CDR1 GTSNPN, CDR2 SVGIG (reference sequence). The CDR3 has 14 amino acids. With 2 bases clipped from V and 4 bases from J, the junction kept 7 bases outside the gene matches. This chain's CDR3 is CAWSQTGGLYEQYF. Written as DNA, the CDR3 is TGTGCCTGGAGTCAAACGGGGGGGCTGTACGAGCAGTACTTC. The whole variable domain, remainder taken from reference TRBV30 and TRBJ2-7, is SQTIHQWPATLVQPVGSPLSLECTVEGTSNPNLYWYRQAAGRGLQLLFYSVGIGQISSEVPQNLSASRPQDRQFILSSKKLLLSDSGFYLCAWSQTGGLYEQYFGPGTRLTVT.

This sequence joins TRBV3-1 (or the pseudogene TRBV3-2) and TRBJ1-2; no reliable D call. Looked up from germline, CDR1 is LGHDT and CDR2 is YNNKEL (reference sequence). With 1 base removed from V and 8 bases from J, the gap between germline ends came to 17 bases. This CDR3 region has 15 residues. The CDR3 loop reads CASSQAGVGLSGYTF. CDR3 in DNA: TGTGCCAGCAGCCAAGCCGGGGTGGGCCTCTCCGGCTACACCTTC.

The chain joins TRBV11-2 to TRBJ2-2, with 10 positions matching TRBD2. CDR3 size: 16 residues. The trim removed 1 base at V and 7 bases at J, leaving 6 bases unmatched. Germline lookup yields CDR1 SGHAT and CDR2 FQNNGV. This chain's CDR3 is CASSLVSSGGVGELFF. The CDR3 DNA sequence: TGTGCCAGCAGCTTAGTTTCTAGCGGGGGCGTCGGGGAGCTGTTTTTT. Together with reference TRBV11-2 and TRBJ2-2, the CDR3 gives the full variable domain: EAGVAQSPRYKIIEKRQSVAFWCNPISGHATLYWYQQILGQGPKLLIQFQNNGVVDDSQLPKDRFSAERLKGVDSTLKIQPAKLEDSAVYLCASSLVSSGGVGELFFGEGSRLTVL.

This clone occurred a few times. The chain links TRBV6-6 to TRBJ2-7; TRBD1 agrees at 7 bases. The CDR3 sequence is 14 residues long. V shed 3 bases and J 3 bases; nucleotides not matched to a gene: 5. The germline CDR1 and CDR2 sequences are MNHNY and SVGAGI (reference sequence). The CDR3 sequence is CASSYPGQSYEQYV. CDR3 DNA: TGTGCCAGCAGTTATCCGGGACAGAGCTACGAGCAGTACGTC.

The genes are TRBV19 and TRBJ2-3; 8 bases fit TRBD2. The CDR3 spans 14 residues. V dropped 7 bases and J dropped 5; count of bases not matched to a gene: 8. Germline V lookup: CDR1 LNHDA, CDR2 SQIVND (reference sequence). The CDR3 DNA is TGTGCCAGTAACGGGGGGGCGTTGGGAGATACGCAGTATTTT. Residues: CASNGGALGDTQYF. The full variable domain, its missing parts supplied by reference TRBV19 and TRBJ2-3, is DGGITQSPKYLFRKEGQNVTLSCEQNLNHDAMYWYRQDPGQGLRLIYYSQIVNDFQKGDIAEGYSVSREKKESFPLTVTSAQKNPTAFYLCASNGGALGDTQYFGPGTRLTVL.

This clone has a handful of counts. J is TRBJ1-1 and V is TRBV10-3; 9 bases match TRBD1. Per the germline V gene, CDR1 is ENHRY and CDR2 is SYGVKD. Losses at the gene ends were 10 bases for V and 2 bases for J; bases not matched to a gene: 5. This CDR3 contains 13 residues. The CDR3, as DNA: TGTGCCACCCTACAGGGGGCAAACACTGAAGCTTTCTTT. Protein sequence: CATLQGANTEAFF.